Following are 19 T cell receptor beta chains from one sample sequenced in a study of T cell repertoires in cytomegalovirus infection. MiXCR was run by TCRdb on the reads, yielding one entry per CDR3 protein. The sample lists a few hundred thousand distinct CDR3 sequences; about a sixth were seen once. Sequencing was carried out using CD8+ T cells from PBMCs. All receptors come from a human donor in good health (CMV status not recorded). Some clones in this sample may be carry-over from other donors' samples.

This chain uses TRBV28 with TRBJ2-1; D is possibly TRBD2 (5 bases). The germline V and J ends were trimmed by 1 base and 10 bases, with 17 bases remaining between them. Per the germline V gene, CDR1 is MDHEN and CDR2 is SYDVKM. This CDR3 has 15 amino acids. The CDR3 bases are TGTGCCAGCAGTTTATTCGTGCGGGCCGCAGGAGAGCAGTTCTTC. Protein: CASSLFVRAAGEQFF.

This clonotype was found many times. The CDR3 loop is CASSKLDNEQYF. CDR3 coding DNA: TGTGCCAGCAGTAAACTAGATAACGAGCAGTACTTC. This sequence joins TRBV28 and TRBJ2-7; D is possibly TRBD2 (5 bases). The CDR3 runs 12 residues. V gave up 5 bases and J gave up 5 bases, with 10 bases separating them. Germline V gene sequence: CDR1 MDHEN, CDR2 SYDVKM. Full variable domain (remainder filled in from reference TRBV28 and TRBJ2-7): DVKVTQSSRYLVKRTGEKVFLECVQDMDHENMFWYRQDPGLGLRLIYFSYDVKMKEKGDIPEGYSVSREKKERFSLILESASTNQTSMYLCASSKLDNEQYFGPGTRLTVT.

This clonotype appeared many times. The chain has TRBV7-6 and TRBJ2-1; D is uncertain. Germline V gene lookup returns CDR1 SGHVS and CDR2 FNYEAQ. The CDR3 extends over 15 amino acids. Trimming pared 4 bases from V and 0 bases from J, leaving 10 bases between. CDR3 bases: TGTGCCAGCAGCTCAGACTGGAACTCCTACAATGAGCAGTTCTTC. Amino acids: CASSSDWNSYNEQFF.

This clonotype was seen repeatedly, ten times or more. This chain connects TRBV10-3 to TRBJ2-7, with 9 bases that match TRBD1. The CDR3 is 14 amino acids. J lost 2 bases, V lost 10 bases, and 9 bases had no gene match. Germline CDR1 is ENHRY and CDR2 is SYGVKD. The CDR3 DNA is TGTGCCACCGCTGGGGACAGGGTACCCTACGAGCAGTACTTC. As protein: CATAGDRVPYEQYF.

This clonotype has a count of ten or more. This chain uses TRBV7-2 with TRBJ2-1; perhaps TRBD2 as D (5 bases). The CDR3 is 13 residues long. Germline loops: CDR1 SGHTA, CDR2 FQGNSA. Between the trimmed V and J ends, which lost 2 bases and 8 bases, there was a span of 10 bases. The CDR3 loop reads CASSLHLAHEQFF. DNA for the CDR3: TGTGCCAGCAGCTTACATCTAGCACATGAGCAGTTCTTC.

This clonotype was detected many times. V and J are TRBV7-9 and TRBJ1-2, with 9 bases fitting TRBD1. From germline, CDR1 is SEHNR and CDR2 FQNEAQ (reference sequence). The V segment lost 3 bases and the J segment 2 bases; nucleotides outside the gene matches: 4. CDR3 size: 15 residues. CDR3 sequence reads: CASSFTGGANYGYTF. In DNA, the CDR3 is TGTGCCAGCAGCTTTACAGGGGGCGCGAACTATGGCTACACCTTC.

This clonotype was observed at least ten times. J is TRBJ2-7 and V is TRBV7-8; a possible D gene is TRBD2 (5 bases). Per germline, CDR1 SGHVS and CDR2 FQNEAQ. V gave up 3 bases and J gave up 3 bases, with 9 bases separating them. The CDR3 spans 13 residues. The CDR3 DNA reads TGTGCCAGCAGCTTCCCGGGAATCTACGAGCAGTACTTC. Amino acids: CASSFPGIYEQYF. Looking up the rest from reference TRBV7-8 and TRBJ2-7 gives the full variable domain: GAGVSQSPRYKVAKRGQDVALRCDPISGHVSLFWYQQALGQGPEFLTYFQNEAQLDKSGLPSDRFFAERPEGSVSTLKIQRTQQEDSAVYLCASSFPGIYEQYFGPGTRLTVT.

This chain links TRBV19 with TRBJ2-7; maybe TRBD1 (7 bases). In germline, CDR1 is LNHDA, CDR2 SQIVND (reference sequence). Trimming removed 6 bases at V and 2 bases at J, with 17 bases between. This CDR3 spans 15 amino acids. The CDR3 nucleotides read TGTGCCAGTAGCTCCGCGGGGACAGCTCCCTACGAGCAGTACTTC. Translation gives CASSSAGTAPYEQYF.

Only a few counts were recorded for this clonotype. In DNA, the CDR3 is TGTGCCAGCAGTTCCCCAGGACAGGGGGCGCCAGATACGCAGTATTTT. The encoded protein is CASSSPGQGAPDTQYF. The chain combines TRBV28 with TRBJ2-3; 11 bases align to TRBD1. Germline CDR1 reads MDHEN; CDR2 reads SYDVKM. With 4 bases clipped from V and 4 bases from J, the junction kept 7 bases outside the gene matches. The length of the CDR3 is 16 residues.

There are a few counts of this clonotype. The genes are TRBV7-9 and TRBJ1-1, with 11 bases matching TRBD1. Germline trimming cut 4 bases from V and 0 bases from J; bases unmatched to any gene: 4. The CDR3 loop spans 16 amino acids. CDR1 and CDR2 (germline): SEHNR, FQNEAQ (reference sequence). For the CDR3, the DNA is TGTGCCAGCAGCTCCGGGACAGGGGGATTGAACACTGAAGCTTTCTTT. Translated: CASSSGTGGLNTEAFF.

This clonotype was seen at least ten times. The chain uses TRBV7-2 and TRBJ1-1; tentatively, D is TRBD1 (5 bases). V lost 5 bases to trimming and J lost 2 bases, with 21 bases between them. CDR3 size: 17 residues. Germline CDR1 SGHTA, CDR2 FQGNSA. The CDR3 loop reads CASSAGVSPAENTEAFF. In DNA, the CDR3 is TGTGCCAGCAGCGCGGGGGTCTCACCCGCCGAAAACACTGAAGCTTTCTTT.

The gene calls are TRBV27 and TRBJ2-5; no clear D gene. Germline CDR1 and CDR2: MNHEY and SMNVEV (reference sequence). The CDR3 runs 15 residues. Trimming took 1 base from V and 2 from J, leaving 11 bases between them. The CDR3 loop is CASSLYLSRQETQYF. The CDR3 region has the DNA TGTGCCAGCAGTTTATACTTGTCGCGGCAAGAGACCCAGTACTTC.

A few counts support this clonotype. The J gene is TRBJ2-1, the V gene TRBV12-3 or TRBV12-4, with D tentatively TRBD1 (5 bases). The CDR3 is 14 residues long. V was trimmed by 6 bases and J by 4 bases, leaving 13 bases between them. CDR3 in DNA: TGTGCCAGCAGCAGCAGGGCCCAATACAATGAGCAGTTCTTC. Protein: CASSSRAQYNEQFF.

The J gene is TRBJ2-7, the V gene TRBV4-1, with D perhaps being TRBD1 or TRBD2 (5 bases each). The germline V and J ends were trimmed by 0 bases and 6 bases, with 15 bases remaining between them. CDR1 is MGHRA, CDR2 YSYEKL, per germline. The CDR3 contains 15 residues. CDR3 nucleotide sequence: TGCGCCAGCAGCCAAGAGGAACAGGACGAGGGCGAGCAGTACTTC. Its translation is CASSQEEQDEGEQYF.

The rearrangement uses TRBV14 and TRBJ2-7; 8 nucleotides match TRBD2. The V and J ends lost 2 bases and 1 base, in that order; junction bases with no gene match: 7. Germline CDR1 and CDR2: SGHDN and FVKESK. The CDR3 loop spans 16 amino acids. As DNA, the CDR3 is TGTGCCAGCAGCCAACGTCTTAGCGGGGCTTCCTACGAGCAGTACTTC. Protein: CASSQRLSGASYEQYF.

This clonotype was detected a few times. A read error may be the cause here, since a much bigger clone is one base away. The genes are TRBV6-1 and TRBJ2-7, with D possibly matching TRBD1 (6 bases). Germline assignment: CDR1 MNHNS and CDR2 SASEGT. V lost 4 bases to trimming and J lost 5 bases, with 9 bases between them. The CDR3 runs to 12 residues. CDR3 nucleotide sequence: TGTGCCAGCAGTGCCACAGGGAACGAGCAGTACTTC. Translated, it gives CASSATGNEQYF.

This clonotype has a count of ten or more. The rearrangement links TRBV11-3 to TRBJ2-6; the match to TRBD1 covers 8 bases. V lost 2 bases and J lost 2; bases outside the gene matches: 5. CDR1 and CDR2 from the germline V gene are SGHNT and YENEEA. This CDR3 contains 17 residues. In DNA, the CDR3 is TGTGCCAGCAGCTTAAGGGCCAGGGGGCCTGGGGCCAACGTCCTGACTTTC. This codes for CASSLRARGPGANVLTF.

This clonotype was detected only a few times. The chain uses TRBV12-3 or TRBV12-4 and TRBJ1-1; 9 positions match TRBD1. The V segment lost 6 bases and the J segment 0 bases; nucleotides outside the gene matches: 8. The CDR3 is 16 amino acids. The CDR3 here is CASSPTRDRVNTEAFF. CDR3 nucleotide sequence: TGTGCCAGCAGCCCCACGCGGGACAGGGTGAACACTGAAGCTTTCTTT.

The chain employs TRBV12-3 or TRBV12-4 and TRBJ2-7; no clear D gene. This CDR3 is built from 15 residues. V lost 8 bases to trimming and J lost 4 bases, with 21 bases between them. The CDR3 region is CASGPILGLRYEQYF. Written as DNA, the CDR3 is TGTGCCAGCGGGCCGATCTTGGGTTTGAGATACGAGCAGTACTTC.